A selection of T cell receptor beta chains follows, all from one sample in a study of spatial heterogeneity in lung cancer. TCRdb reprocessed the 5' RACE reads with MiXCR, giving one entry per CDR3 protein. Among about 61,000 distinct CDR3 sequences listed, 6.3% were seen once. The sample was PBMCs, taken at surgery. The receptors come from a female donor with early-stage non-small cell lung cancer. The CDR3 runs from the conserved cysteine through the conserved F or W. Each record gives: clone size, D gene, V gene, J gene, CDR3 protein, CDR3 DNA. A D gene is named only where the DNA matches it firmly. Clone size, where shown, is once, few, many, or a class for clones that have expanded.

abundance: few; d_gene: NA; v_gene: TRBV7-2; j_gene: TRBJ2-2; CDR3aa: CASSLGSITGELFF; CDR3nt: TGTGCCAGCAGCTTAGGCTCTATTACCGGGGAGCTGTTTTTT
abundance: many; d_gene: TRBD1; v_gene: TRBV9; j_gene: TRBJ2-1; CDR3aa: CASSVFGTAPNNEQFF; CDR3nt: TGTGCCAGCAGCGTATTTGGGACAGCGCCTAACAATGAGCAGTTCTTC
abundance: many; d_gene: NA; v_gene: TRBV18; j_gene: TRBJ1-1; CDR3aa: CASSPDGSLNTEAFF; CDR3nt: TGTGCCAGCTCACCAGACGGGTCCCTGAACACTGAAGCTTTCTTT
abundance: many; d_gene: TRBD2; v_gene: TRBV20-1; j_gene: TRBJ2-3; CDR3aa: CSASSGGAADTQYF; CDR3nt: TGCAGTGCTTCGAGCGGGGGGGCCGCAGATACGCAGTATTTT
abundance: many; d_gene: NA; v_gene: TRBV9; j_gene: TRBJ2-2; CDR3aa: CASSEGQRGELFF; CDR3nt: TGTGCCAGCAGCGAAGGGCAGAGGGGGGAGCTGTTTTTT
abundance: many; d_gene: TRBD1; v_gene: TRBV6-1; j_gene: TRBJ1-6; CDR3aa: CASGTDNSPLHF; CDR3nt: TGTGCCAGCGGGACAGATAATTCACCCCTCCACTTT
abundance: many; d_gene: NA; v_gene: TRBV2; j_gene: TRBJ2-5; CDR3aa: CASSEFGPGQETQYF; CDR3nt: TGTGCCAGCAGTGAATTTGGTCCGGGGCAAGAGACCCAGTACTTC
abundance: many; d_gene: TRBD2; v_gene: TRBV19; j_gene: TRBJ2-5; CDR3aa: CASSIFREGKETQYF; CDR3nt: TGTGCCAGTAGTATTTTCAGGGAGGGGAAAGAGACCCAGTACTTC
abundance: few; d_gene: TRBD1; v_gene: TRBV10-1; j_gene: TRBJ1-1; CDR3aa: CASSAGTGRGTEAFF; CDR3nt: TGCGCCAGCAGCGCCGGGACAGGGAGGGGTACTGAAGCTTTCTTT
abundance: many; d_gene: NA; v_gene: TRBV3-1; j_gene: TRBJ1-2; CDR3aa: CASSQAQSYGYTF; CDR3nt: TGTGCCAGCAGCCAAGCCCAGAGCTATGGCTACACCTTC
abundance: many; d_gene: TRBD2; v_gene: TRBV27; j_gene: TRBJ2-1; CDR3aa: CASSLLAGGLYNEQFF; CDR3nt: TGTGCCAGCAGTTTGCTAGCGGGGGGTCTTTACAATGAGCAGTTCTTC
abundance: many; d_gene: TRBD1; v_gene: TRBV10-3; j_gene: TRBJ1-1; CDR3aa: CAISDRRGSTEAFF; CDR3nt: TGTGCCATCAGTGATCGCAGGGGGTCTACTGAAGCTTTCTTT
abundance: many; d_gene: NA; v_gene: TRBV11-1; j_gene: TRBJ2-7; CDR3aa: CASSEQHEQYF; CDR3nt: TGTGCCAGCAGCGAACAACACGAGCAGTACTTC
abundance: many; d_gene: NA; v_gene: TRBV7-9; j_gene: TRBJ1-4; CDR3aa: CASSADANEKLFF; CDR3nt: TGTGCCAGCAGCGCTGACGCCAATGAAAAACTGTTTTTT
abundance: many; d_gene: NA; v_gene: TRBV3-1; j_gene: TRBJ2-7; CDR3aa: CASSQAGTYEQYF; CDR3nt: TGTGCCAGCAGCCAAGCAGGGACCTACGAGCAGTACTTC
abundance: many; d_gene: TRBD1; v_gene: TRBV6-5; j_gene: TRBJ1-4; CDR3aa: CASSYSAGGWLFF; CDR3nt: TGTGCCAGCAGTTACTCCGCAGGGGGATGGCTGTTTTTT
abundance: few; d_gene: NA; v_gene: TRBV25-1; j_gene: TRBJ2-6; CDR3aa: CASSEMGVAGANVLTF; CDR3nt: TGTGCCAGCAGTGAAATGGGGGTGGCCGGGGCCAACGTCCTGACTTTC
abundance: many; d_gene: TRBD1; v_gene: TRBV5-1; j_gene: TRBJ1-2; CDR3aa: CASSLEGQGYYGYTF; CDR3nt: TGCGCCAGCAGCTTGGAAGGACAGGGCTACTATGGCTACACCTTC
abundance: NA; d_gene: NA; v_gene: TRBV5-1; j_gene: TRBJ1-6; CDR3aa: CASSLDWVTYNSPPHF; CDR3nt: TGCGCCAGCAGCTTGGATTGGGTTACCTATAATTCACCCCCCCACTTT
abundance: many; d_gene: NA; v_gene: TRBV6-6; j_gene: TRBJ1-5; CDR3aa: CASSYSAGDQPQHF; CDR3nt: TGTGCCAGCAGTTACTCCGCTGGCGATCAGCCCCAGCATTTT
abundance: many; d_gene: NA; v_gene: TRBV6-6; j_gene: TRBJ1-6; CDR3aa: CASSYPQSGSPLHF; CDR3nt: TGTGCCAGCAGTTACCCCCAATCGGGTTCACCCCTCCACTTT
abundance: NA; d_gene: NA; v_gene: TRBV6-5; j_gene: TRBJ1-4; CDR3aa: CASSYRPGTGDEKLFF; CDR3nt: TGTGCCAGCAGTTACCGTCCAGGGACGGGAGATGAAAAACTGTTTTTT
abundance: many; d_gene: NA; v_gene: TRBV10-3; j_gene: TRBJ2-1; CDR3aa: CAISGGSYNEQFF; CDR3nt: TGTGCCATCAGTGGGGGCTCCTACAATGAGCAGTTCTTC
abundance: few; d_gene: NA; v_gene: TRBV3-1; j_gene: TRBJ2-2; CDR3aa: CASSQFRANTGELFF; CDR3nt: TGTGCCAGCAGCCAATTTAGAGCGAACACCGGGGAGCTGTTTTTT
abundance: NA; d_gene: NA; v_gene: TRBV5-4; j_gene: TRBJ2-2; CDR3aa: CASSRAGERSTGELFF; CDR3nt: TGTGCCAGCAGCAGAGCTGGGGAGCGGAGCACCGGGGAGCTGTTTTTT
abundance: few; d_gene: NA; v_gene: TRBV12-3/TRBV12-4; j_gene: TRBJ1-1; CDR3aa: CASTLHRAVGTEAFF; CDR3nt: TGTGCCAGCACCCTTCACAGGGCGGTGGGCACTGAAGCTTTCTTT
abundance: many; d_gene: NA; v_gene: TRBV11-2; j_gene: TRBJ2-5; CDR3aa: CASTLLASPGTQYF; CDR3nt: TGTGCCAGCACCCTCTTGGCCAGCCCAGGGACCCAGTACTTC
abundance: NA; d_gene: NA; v_gene: TRBV7-3; j_gene: TRBJ2-3; CDR3aa: CASSLVGNTDTQYF; CDR3nt: TGTGCCAGCAGCTTGGTGGGCAACACAGATACGCAGTATTTT
abundance: few; d_gene: NA; v_gene: TRBV7-8; j_gene: TRBJ1-2; CDR3aa: CASSLGGPNYGYTF; CDR3nt: TGTGCCAGCAGCTTAGGGGGTCCTAACTATGGCTACACCTTC
abundance: few; d_gene: NA; v_gene: TRBV10-3; j_gene: TRBJ1-1; CDR3aa: CAISESTFTEAFF; CDR3nt: TGTGCCATCAGTGAGTCGACGTTCACTGAAGCTTTCTTT
abundance: many; d_gene: NA; v_gene: TRBV28; j_gene: TRBJ2-2; CDR3aa: CASSPTPGTGELFF; CDR3nt: TGTGCCAGCAGCCCTACCCCGGGCACCGGGGAGCTGTTTTTT
abundance: few; d_gene: NA; v_gene: TRBV7-6; j_gene: TRBJ2-5; CDR3aa: CASSLETGEGTQYF; CDR3nt: TGTGCCAGCAGCTTGGAGACAGGGGAGGGGACCCAGTACTTC
abundance: many; d_gene: NA; v_gene: TRBV12-3/TRBV12-4; j_gene: TRBJ2-2; CDR3aa: CASSLALGKAAGELFF; CDR3nt: TGTGCCAGCAGTTTAGCTCTAGGGAAAGCGGCCGGGGAGCTGTTTTTT